Listed below are T cell receptor beta chains from one sample, sequenced in a study of response to subunit inactivated influenza vaccine. MiXCR, applied by TCRdb to the RT-PCR reads, yields one record per CDR3 protein. Here the sample spans roughly 700,000 distinct CDR3 sequences, around 13% being singletons. The material was PBMCs from blood, obtained 14 to 15 days before vaccination. The receptors stem from a man aged 45-65 years who received an inactivated influenza vaccine. Both conserved end residues are part of each CDR3. A D gene is named only where the DNA matches it firmly. Clone sizes are given selectively: once, few, many, or a class where the clone is expanded.

size,V,D,J,CDR3,DNA
few,TRBV20-1,-,TRBJ2-3,CSASSQLTRDTQYF,TGCAGTGCTAGCAGCCAACTGACAAGGGATACGCAGTATTTT
-,TRBV6-5,-,TRBJ2-3,CASSYRISFDTQYF,TGTGCCAGCAGTTACAGGATTAGCTTCGATACGCAGTATTTT
many,TRBV5-1,-,TRBJ2-1,CASSLTGNNEQFF,TGCGCCAGCAGCTTGACAGGGAACAATGAGCAGTTCTTC
-,TRBV7-2,-,TRBJ1-2,CASENYPLGYTF,TGTGCCAGCGAAAATTATCCCCTCGGCTACACCTTC
-,TRBV4-3,TRBD2,TRBJ2-1,CASSQDRAGATVNEQFF,TGCGCCAGCAGCCAAGATCGGGCGGGAGCTACAGTCAATGAGCAGTTCTTC
-,TRBV7-8,TRBD1,TRBJ1-5,CASRQGTGGYQPQHF,TGTGCCAGCAGGCAAGGGACAGGGGGCTATCAGCCCCAGCATTTT
few,TRBV4-2,-,TRBJ2-1,CASSPDAGRSYNEQFF,TGTGCCAGCAGTCCGGACGCGGGTCGCTCCTACAATGAGCAGTTCTTC
-,TRBV5-5,-,TRBJ2-2,CAFESAGELFF,TGTGCCTTTGAGTCGGCCGGGGAGCTGTTTTTT
few,TRBV18,-,TRBJ1-4,CASSPRNGGNEKLFF,TGTGCCAGCTCACCACGGAACGGGGGGAATGAAAAACTGTTTTTT
-,TRBV28,TRBD2,TRBJ2-1,CASSSNRRGGAYNEQFF,TGTGCCAGCAGTTCAAATAGGCGCGGGGGGGCGTACAATGAGCAGTTCTTC
few,TRBV20-1,-,TRBJ2-1,CSARDGNSEQFF,TGCAGTGCTAGAGATGGGAATAGTGAGCAGTTCTTC
-,TRBV12-3/TRBV12-4,TRBD1,TRBJ1-1,CASSSGDRGTEAFF,TGTGCCAGCAGTTCCGGGGACAGGGGCACTGAAGCTTTCTTT
few,TRBV28,-,TRBJ2-3,CASSLYFERKTDTQYF,TGTGCCAGCAGTTTATACTTTGAGCGAAAGACAGATACGCAGTATTTT
many,TRBV5-6,-,TRBJ1-1,CASSLRSPGIPEAFF,TGTGCCAGCAGCTTGAGGTCCCCCGGAATACCTGAAGCTTTCTTT
few,TRBV4-3,-,TRBJ2-6,CASSQRIGSSGANVLTF,TGCGCCAGCAGCCAACGGATCGGGAGCTCTGGGGCCAACGTCCTGACTTTC
-,TRBV7-6,-,TRBJ2-1,CASSPRASYNEQFF,TGTGCCAGCAGCCCCCGAGCCTCCTACAATGAGCAGTTCTTC
few,TRBV12-3/TRBV12-4,-,TRBJ1-4,CASRGTLRSEKLFF,TGTGCCAGCAGGGGGACACTACGTAGTGAAAAACTGTTTTTT
-,TRBV20-1,TRBD2,TRBJ2-1,CSAPGLAGGQGEQFF,TGCAGTGCCCCTGGACTAGCGGGGGGGCAGGGTGAGCAGTTCTTC
-,TRBV6-5,-,TRBJ2-1,CASSYSPDYREQFF,TGTGCCAGCAGTTACTCCCCCGACTACAGGGAGCAGTTCTTC
many,TRBV24-1,-,TRBJ2-1,CATSDFAGDEQFF,TGTGCCACCAGTGATTTTGCAGGGGATGAGCAGTTCTTC
-,TRBV28,-,TRBJ2-3,CASTRASTDTQYF,TGTGCCAGCACCCGTGCTAGCACAGATACGCAGTATTTT
-,TRBV10-3,-,TRBJ2-5,CAISTRSGAGETQYF,TGTGCCATCAGCACCCGGTCGGGGGCGGGAGAGACCCAGTACTTC
-,TRBV10-3,-,TRBJ2-3,CAISAGRESTDTQYF,TGTGCCATCAGTGCGGGACGGGAGTCGACAGATACGCAGTATTTT
few,TRBV10-3,-,TRBJ1-6,CATSDHNSPLHF,TGTGCCACCTCGGATCATAATTCACCCCTCCACTTT
-,TRBV5-6,TRBD1,TRBJ2-6,CASSRDRGSFFGASVLTF,TGTGCCAGCAGCAGGGACAGGGGGTCGTTCTTTGGGGCCAGTGTCCTGACTTTC
-,TRBV28,TRBD2,TRBJ2-7,CASSFVVSLAGGSSYEQYF,TGTGCCAGCAGTTTCGTGGTCTCCTTAGCGGGGGGGAGCTCCTACGAGCAGTACTTC
few,TRBV7-2,TRBD2,TRBJ2-1,CASSSTSGGAKEQFF,TGTGCCAGCAGCTCGACTAGCGGGGGGGCGAAGGAGCAGTTCTTC
few,TRBV4-3,-,TRBJ1-2,CASSQDDGFGGYTF,TGCGCCAGCAGCCAAGATGACGGGTTCGGTGGCTACACCTTC
few,TRBV29-1,-,TRBJ2-5,CSVRVGSSSQETQYF,TGCAGCGTGAGAGTCGGGTCTAGCAGCCAAGAGACCCAGTACTTC
-,TRBV12-3/TRBV12-4,-,TRBJ2-3,CASSPIFGVNPGTQYF,TGTGCCAGCAGTCCCATATTTGGCGTAAACCCCGGTACGCAGTATTTT
many,TRBV9,-,TRBJ2-2,CASSVVAGAGELFF,TGTGCCAGCAGCGTAGTCGCAGGGGCCGGGGAGCTGTTTTTT
few,TRBV12-3/TRBV12-4,-,TRBJ2-7,CASSPEGLFSYEQYF,TGTGCCAGCAGTCCCGAGGGCCTTTTCTCCTACGAGCAGTACTTC
-,TRBV10-3,TRBD1,TRBJ2-2,CAISSTGTVNTGELFF,TGTGCCATCAGCTCTACCGGGACAGTGAACACCGGGGAGCTGTTTTTT
few,TRBV7-9,TRBD1,TRBJ2-3,CASSRPGTEADTQYF,TGTGCCAGCAGCCGACCCGGGACAGAGGCAGATACGCAGTATTTT
-,TRBV5-1,-,TRBJ2-3,CASSLTATTDTQYF,TGCGCCAGCAGCTTGACAGCCACCACAGATACGCAGTATTTT
few,TRBV6-1,-,TRBJ1-1,CASSPAGRAAVAGEAFF,TGTGCCAGCAGCCCAGCCGGGAGGGCGGCTGTGGCCGGTGAAGCTTTCTTT
few,TRBV29-1,TRBD1,TRBJ1-3,CSAQRDRTSGNTIYF,TGCAGCGCCCAGAGGGACAGGACCTCTGGAAACACCATATATTTT
many,TRBV12-3/TRBV12-4,-,TRBJ1-5,CASSFRGSSNQPQHF,TGTGCCAGCAGTTTTCGTGGGAGTAGCAATCAGCCCCAGCATTTT
-,TRBV7-8,TRBD2,TRBJ2-5,CASSLNGGTQETQYF,TGTGCCAGCAGCTTAAACGGGGGGACCCAAGAGACCCAGTACTTC
-,TRBV5-1,TRBD1,TRBJ1-6,CASSLGQGKSPLHF,TGCGCCAGCAGCTTGGGACAGGGAAAATCACCCCTCCACTTT
few,TRBV20-1,-,TRBJ2-6,CSARGGTDSGANVLTF,TGCAGTGCTAGAGGTGGGACGGACTCTGGGGCCAACGTCCTGACTTTC
-,TRBV6-2/TRBV6-3,-,TRBJ2-7,CASSRPDPTLATSLTYEQYF,TGTGCCAGCAGTCGTCCGGACCCGACACTAGCAACCTCCTTGACCTACGAGCAGTACTTC
-,TRBV7-3,-,TRBJ2-3,CASSLTRTSQGSTDTQYF,TGTGCCAGCAGCTTAACCAGAACTTCTCAGGGGAGCACAGATACGCAGTATTTT
few,TRBV29-1,TRBD2,TRBJ2-2,CSVLAGGNTGELFF,TGCAGCGTACTAGCGGGAGGGAACACCGGGGAGCTGTTTTTT
few,TRBV20-1,-,TRBJ2-4,CSASISKFKNIQYF,TGCAGTGCTAGTATCAGCAAGTTCAAAAACATTCAGTACTTC
-,TRBV29-1,-,TRBJ2-5,CSVLTGETQYF,TGCAGCGTTTTAACCGGGGAGACCCAGTACTTC
-,TRBV20-1,TRBD2,TRBJ2-1,CSARGTNFYNEQFF,TGCAGTGCTAGGGGGACTAACTTCTACAATGAGCAGTTCTTC
-,TRBV11-2,TRBD2,TRBJ2-1,CASSLAIAGGVYEQFF,TGTGCCAGCAGCTTGGCTATAGCGGGAGGGGTTTATGAGCAGTTCTTC
-,TRBV12-3/TRBV12-4,TRBD1,TRBJ1-6,CASSLTRQGGSPLHF,TGTGCCAGCAGTTTAACTCGACAGGGAGGTTCACCCCTCCACTTT
few,TRBV24-1,-,TRBJ2-2,CATSDPTNTGELFF,TGTGCCACCAGTGATCCCACGAACACCGGGGAGCTGTTTTTT
many,TRBV29-1,TRBD1,TRBJ2-3,CSVEDRGTDTQYF,TGCAGCGTTGAGGACAGGGGCACAGATACGCAGTATTTT
-,TRBV7-8,TRBD2,TRBJ2-1,CASSLGGTSWHEQFF,TGTGCCAGCAGCTTAGGTGGGACTAGTTGGCATGAGCAGTTCTTC
-,TRBV10-2,-,TRBJ2-5,CASSESGTEEETQYF,TGCGCCAGCAGTGAGTCCGGGACCGAAGAAGAGACCCAGTACTTC
-,TRBV20-1,-,TRBJ2-2,CSAPREGNTGELFF,TGCAGTGCTCCCCGAGAGGGGAACACCGGGGAGCTGTTTTTT
-,TRBV28,-,TRBJ1-5,CASSLWDMGGWNQPQHF,TGTGCCAGCAGTTTATGGGACATGGGGGGCTGGAATCAGCCCCAGCATTTT
few,TRBV3-1,-,TRBJ2-7,CASSPIGLARAYEQYF,TGTGCCAGCAGCCCCATTGGCCTAGCCCGGGCCTACGAGCAGTACTTC
-,TRBV6-1,TRBD1,TRBJ1-2,CASRGQAGNYGYTF,TGTGCCAGCAGGGGACAGGCCGGGAACTATGGCTACACCTTC